This T cell receptor (beta chain) appears in the sequencing data of a study of molecular identifiers for immune sequencing clone quantification. Whole-study context: With replicates, the RNA of about 19,000 or 110,000 naive CD8 cells was split five ways and four were sequenced. The study's findings and limits: For effector cells, clones above 20 RNA copies held over 98% of molecules; for naive cells, under 1%. Highly expanded clone sizes could be underestimated by identical TCR molecules sharing a barcode.

Sorting defined naive CD8 T cells as CD8+CD4-CCR7+CD45RA+. Each CDR3 protein gets one entry after TCRdb re-called the PCR reads with MiXCR. The table records hundreds of thousands of distinct CDR3 sequences, 25% of them present only once. This clonotype turned up a few times. What it binds is not known. The ends were cut back, 4 bases at V and 1 base at J, with 17 bases in the middle. The CDR3 has 17 residues. CDR1 is SEHNR and CDR2 is FQNEAQ in the germline V gene (reference sequence). What was sequenced was naive CD8+ T cells from blood, with Jurkat cell RNA spiked in. Subset denoted: FACS-sorted CD8+CD4-CCR7+CD45RA+ naive T cells. This sequence was found in a human donor in good health. Some libraries in this study had Jurkat cell RNA spiked in. The chain links TRBV7-9 to TRBJ1-3; D is ambiguous. The CDR3 reads CASSSPPSSRSGNTIYF. As DNA, the CDR3 is TGTGCCAGCAGCTCCCCTCCGAGCAGTCGATCTGGAAACACCATATATTTT.